Sequencing of this TCR beta chain was carried out in a study of cytomegalovirus exposure and HLA in healthy donors. Study-wide background: From HLA-typed donors, an early data release held some 80 million unique TCRs.

The CDR3 contains 15 residues. The germline V gene has CDR1 SGHAT and CDR2 FQNNGV. Germline trimming cut 3 bases from V and 5 bases from J; bases unmatched to any gene: 5. Vbeta (60) and Jbeta (13) primers were used in the PCR. Produced via immunoSEQ multiplex PCR; TCRdb's table is partial and in-frame only. The repertoire includes approximately 140,000 clones, approximately 73% of them detected once, and 13% to 15% sits in the top ten. Note on this clone: As yet, its antigen is unknown.

General observations from the study: V- and J-gene trimming in TCR beta was tied to a missense DCLRE1C variant by an analysis performed later.

This sequence was found in a human donor in good health. The chain couples TRBV11-2 to TRBJ1-1; 11 bases agree with TRBD1. The specimen sequenced was PBMCs. The CDR3: CASSFTGTGGTEAFF. The CDR3, as DNA: TGTGCCAGCAGCTTCACCGGGACAGGGGGAACTGAAGCTTTCTTT.